This record covers a single T cell receptor (beta chain). Its antigen remains unidentified. Through template switching, UMIs that included a 6-nucleotide sample barcode were added. TCRdb reprocessed the 5' RACE reads and reports one entry per CDR3 protein, with no DNA. The sample spans about 330,000 distinct CDR3 sequences; the ten largest clones claim over 2%. This sample was taken from a study of monozygotic twins with inflammatory bowel disease. Study conclusions and caveats: Reduced clonotype sharing with other individuals was observed in IBD patients relative to healthy twins, especially with disease activity. For IBD, no single strong associated signal or clonotype was supported.

The CDR3 totals 19 residues. Germline assignment: CDR1 LGHDT and CDR2 YNNKEL (reference sequence). The sample consisted of blood. The TCR sequence derives from a human donor with ulcerative colitis or Crohn's disease, or a healthy co-twin of an affected twin (not recorded which). The V gene is TRBV3-1, the J gene TRBJ2-5; TCRdb selects TRBD2, and the lack of DNA leaves this call unchecked. The CDR3 is CASSGKGLAGVGYQETQYF.